The clone carrying this TCR beta chain has more than one count but fewer than ten. Blood RNA was derived from unsorted whole blood, and germline DNA was extracted too. Among the patients, all had chronic HBV infection and none had been treated. This entry is derived from a study of tumor-infiltrating lymphocytes in primary liver carcinoma. The investigators made TCR beta cDNA from approximately 0.5 ug total RNA, using a constant-region primer. ARM-PCR was slightly modified, and three nested multiplex PCR rounds with it gave rise to the TCR beta libraries. The first two PCR rounds, roughly 9 cycles each, used TRBV1-TRBV30 forward primers and a C-beta reverse primer. TCRdb re-analysed the multiplex PCR reads in MiXCR, keeping a single row per CDR3 protein. The sample carries almost 200,000 distinct CDR3 sequences, roughly 61% recorded once. Germline V lookup: CDR1 SGHNT, CDR2 YYREEE (reference sequence). There are 17 residues in the CDR3. J lost 4 bases, V lost 0 bases, and 8 bases had no gene match.

This chain joins TRBV5-4 and TRBJ2-3, with 10 bases lining up with TRBD2. The sequencing input was peripheral blood. This TCR derives from a woman aged 55-69 years with primary liver carcinoma and hepatitis B virus infection. The DNA of the CDR3 is TGTGCCAGCAGCTTGGGTTACCTAGCGGGAGAGGCAGATACGCAGTATTTT. This gives the protein CASSLGYLAGEADTQYF.